This T cell receptor beta chain was documented in a study of cytomegalovirus exposure and HLA in healthy donors. The study's findings and limits: On later analysis, the bulk of CMV-associated TCR beta chains appeared to be HLA-restricted.

This clone occurred a few times. Its matching antigen is unknown. Germline V CDR1 and CDR2: ENHRY, SYGVKD. This CDR3 spans 15 amino acids. V lost 0 bases, J lost 4 bases, and 13 bases lay in between. Primers for the PCR totalled 60 Vbeta and 13 Jbeta. Sequencing used immunoSEQ multiplex PCR; TCRdb keeps in-frame clones, though not all of them. The sample has approximately 180,000 clones, approximately 80% seen once. V gene TRBV10-3 combines with J gene TRBJ2-7; D might be TRBD1 (5 bases). This clonotype was obtained from a woman aged 18-29 years in good health and CMV-seronegative. Sequencing used PBMCs. The CDR3 nucleotides read TGTGCCATCAGTGAGTCGAAGGCAGGGTTGTACGAGCAGTACTTC. Amino acid sequence: CAISESKAGLYEQYF.